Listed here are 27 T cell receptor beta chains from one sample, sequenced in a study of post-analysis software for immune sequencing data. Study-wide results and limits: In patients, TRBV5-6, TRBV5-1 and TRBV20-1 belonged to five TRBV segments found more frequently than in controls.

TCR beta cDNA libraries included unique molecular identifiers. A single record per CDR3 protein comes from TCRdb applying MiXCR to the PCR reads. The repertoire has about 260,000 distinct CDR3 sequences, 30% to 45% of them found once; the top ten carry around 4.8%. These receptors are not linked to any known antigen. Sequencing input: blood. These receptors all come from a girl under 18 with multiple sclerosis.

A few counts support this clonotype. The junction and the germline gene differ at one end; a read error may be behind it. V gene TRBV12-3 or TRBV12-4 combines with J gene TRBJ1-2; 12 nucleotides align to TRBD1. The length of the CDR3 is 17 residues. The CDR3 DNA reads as TGTGCCAGCACCAACCGGGACAGGGGGCGCAACTTTGATGGCTGCACCTTC. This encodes CASTNRDRGRNFDGCTF.

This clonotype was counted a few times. The CDR3 is CASSLGTSGGARIEQFF. The CDR3 region has the DNA TGTGCCAGCAGCCTGGGGACTAGCGGGGGGGCGAGAATTGAGCAGTTCTTC. The gene calls are TRBV4-2 and TRBJ2-1; 16 bases align to TRBD2. Germline assignment: CDR1 LGHNA and CDR2 YNFKEQ. Trimming removed 4 bases from V and 9 bases from J; junction bases left unmatched: 9. The CDR3 extends over 17 amino acids.

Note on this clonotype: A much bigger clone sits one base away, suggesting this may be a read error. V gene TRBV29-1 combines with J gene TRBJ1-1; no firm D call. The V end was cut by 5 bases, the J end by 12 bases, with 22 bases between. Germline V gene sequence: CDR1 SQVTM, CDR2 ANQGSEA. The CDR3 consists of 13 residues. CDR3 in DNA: TGCAGCGTTCATAAACCACAGAACACTAAAACTTTCTTT. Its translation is CSVHKPQNTKTFF.

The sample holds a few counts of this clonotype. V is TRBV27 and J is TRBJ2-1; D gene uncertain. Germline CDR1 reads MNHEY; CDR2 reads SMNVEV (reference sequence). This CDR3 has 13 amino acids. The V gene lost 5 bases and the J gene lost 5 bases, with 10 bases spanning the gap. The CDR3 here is CASSNTHDNEQFF. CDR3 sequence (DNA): TGTGCCAGCAGTAACACACACGACAATGAGCAGTTCTTC.

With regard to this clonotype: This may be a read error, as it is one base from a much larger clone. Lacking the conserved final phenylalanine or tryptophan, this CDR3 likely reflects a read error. CDR3 sequence (DNA): TGTGCCAGCAGCTTAGCAGGGATCGAAACAGATACGCAGTATTTG. The encoded protein is CASSLAGIETDTQYL. The V and J genes are TRBV7-9 and TRBJ2-3; D remains unclear. This CDR3 has 15 residues. V shed 0 bases and J shed 3 bases, with 10 bases lying between them. Germline values: CDR1 SEHNR, CDR2 FQNEAQ (reference sequence).

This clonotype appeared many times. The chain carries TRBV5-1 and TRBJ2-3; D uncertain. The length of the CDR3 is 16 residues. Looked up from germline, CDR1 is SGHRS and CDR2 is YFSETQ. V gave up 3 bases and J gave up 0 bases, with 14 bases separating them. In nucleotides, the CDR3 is TGCGCCAGCAGCTCCGGATCGATGTCTAGCACAGATACGCAGTATTTT. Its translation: CASSSGSMSSTDTQYF.

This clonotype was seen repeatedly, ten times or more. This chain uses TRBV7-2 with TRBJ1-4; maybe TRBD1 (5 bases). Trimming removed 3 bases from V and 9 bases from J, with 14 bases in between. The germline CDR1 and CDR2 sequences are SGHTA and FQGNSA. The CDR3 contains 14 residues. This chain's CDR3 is CASSFAGWGKKLFF. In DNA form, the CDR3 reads TGTGCCAGCAGCTTCGCCGGGTGGGGGAAAAAACTGTTTTTT. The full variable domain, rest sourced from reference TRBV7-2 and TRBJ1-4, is GAGVSQSPSNKVTEKGKDVELRCDPISGHTALYWYRQSLGQGLEFLIYFQGNSAPDKSGLPSDRFSAERTGGSVSTLTIQRTQQEDSAVYLCASSFAGWGKKLFFGSGTQLSVL.

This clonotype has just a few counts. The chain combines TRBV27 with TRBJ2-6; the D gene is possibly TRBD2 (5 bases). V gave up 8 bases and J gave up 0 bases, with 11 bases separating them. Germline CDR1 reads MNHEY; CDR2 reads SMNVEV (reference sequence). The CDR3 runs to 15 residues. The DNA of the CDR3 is TGTGCCAGCCGACTACGGTACTCTGGGGCCAACGTCCTGACTTTC. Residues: CASRLRYSGANVLTF.

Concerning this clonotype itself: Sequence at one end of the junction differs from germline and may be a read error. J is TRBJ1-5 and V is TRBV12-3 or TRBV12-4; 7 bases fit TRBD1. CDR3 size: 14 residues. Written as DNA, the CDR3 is TGTGCCGGCAGTTCAACAGGGGGCAATCAGCCCCAGCATTTT. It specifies CAGSSTGGNQPQHF.

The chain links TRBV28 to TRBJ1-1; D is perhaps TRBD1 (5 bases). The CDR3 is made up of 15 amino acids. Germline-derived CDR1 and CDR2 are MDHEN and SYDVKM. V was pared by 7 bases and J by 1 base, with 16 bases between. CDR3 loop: CASTGTQRRNTEAFF. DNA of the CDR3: TGTGCCAGCACGGGGACCCAGCGGCGGAACACTGAAGCTTTCTTT.

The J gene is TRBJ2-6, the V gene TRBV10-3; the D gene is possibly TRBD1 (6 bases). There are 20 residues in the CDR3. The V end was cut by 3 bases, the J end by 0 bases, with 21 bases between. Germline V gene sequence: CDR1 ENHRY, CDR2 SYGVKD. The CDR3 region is CAISDTSEGVTPSGANVLTF. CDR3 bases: TGTGCCATCAGTGATACCTCCGAGGGGGTCACCCCCTCTGGGGCCAACGTCCTGACTTTC.

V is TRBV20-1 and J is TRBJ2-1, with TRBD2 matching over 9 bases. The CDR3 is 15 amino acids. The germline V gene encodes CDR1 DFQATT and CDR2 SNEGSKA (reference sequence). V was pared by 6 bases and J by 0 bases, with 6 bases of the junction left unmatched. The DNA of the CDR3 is TGCAGTGCATTCAGCGGGGGGAGCTCCTACAATGAGCAGTTCTTC. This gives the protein CSAFSGGSSYNEQFF.

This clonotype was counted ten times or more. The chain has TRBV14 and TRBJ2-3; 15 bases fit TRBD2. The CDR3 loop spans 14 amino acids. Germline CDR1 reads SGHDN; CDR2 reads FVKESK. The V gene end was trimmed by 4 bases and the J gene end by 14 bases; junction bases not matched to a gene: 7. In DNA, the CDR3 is TGTGCCAGCAGCCCTGGACTAGCGGGAGGGATTCGGTATTTT. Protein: CASSPGLAGGIRYF.

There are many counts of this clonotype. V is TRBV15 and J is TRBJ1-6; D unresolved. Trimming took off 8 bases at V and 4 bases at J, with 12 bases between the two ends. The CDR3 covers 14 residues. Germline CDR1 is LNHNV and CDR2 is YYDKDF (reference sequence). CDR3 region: CATGWADYNSPLHF. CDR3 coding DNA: TGTGCCACCGGGTGGGCAGATTATAATTCACCCCTCCACTTT.

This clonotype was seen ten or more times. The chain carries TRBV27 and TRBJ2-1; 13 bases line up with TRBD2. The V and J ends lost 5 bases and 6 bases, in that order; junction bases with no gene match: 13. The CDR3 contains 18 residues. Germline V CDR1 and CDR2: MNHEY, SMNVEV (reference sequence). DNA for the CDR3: TGTGCCAGCAGTACTCGACTAGCGGGAGGCCTAACTACCAATGAGCAGTTCTTC. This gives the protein CASSTRLAGGLTTNEQFF.

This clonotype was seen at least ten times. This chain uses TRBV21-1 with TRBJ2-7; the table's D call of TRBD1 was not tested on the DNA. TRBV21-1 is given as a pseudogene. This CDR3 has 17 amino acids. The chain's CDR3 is CASSKSRDRGRTYEQYF. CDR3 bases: TGTGCCAGCAGCAAAAGCCGGGACAGGGGACGAACCTACGAGCAGTACTTC.

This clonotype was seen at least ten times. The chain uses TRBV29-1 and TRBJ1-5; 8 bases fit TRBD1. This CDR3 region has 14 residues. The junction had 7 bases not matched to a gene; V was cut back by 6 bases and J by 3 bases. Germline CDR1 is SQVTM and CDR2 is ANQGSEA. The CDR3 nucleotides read TGCAGCGTCTCTAAGGACAGGGACAATCAGCCCCAGCATTTT. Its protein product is CSVSKDRDNQPQHF.

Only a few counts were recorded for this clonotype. For the CDR3, the DNA is TGTGCCAGCTCCAAGGTACCGGGAGGAGGCCTCGAGCAGTACTTC. It codes for CASSKVPGGGLEQYF. The V and J genes are TRBV11-2 and TRBJ2-7; 7 bases fit TRBD2. CDR1 and CDR2 from the germline V gene are SGHAT and FQNNGV. This CDR3 region has 15 residues. V lost 8 bases and J lost 6; bases outside the gene matches: 16.

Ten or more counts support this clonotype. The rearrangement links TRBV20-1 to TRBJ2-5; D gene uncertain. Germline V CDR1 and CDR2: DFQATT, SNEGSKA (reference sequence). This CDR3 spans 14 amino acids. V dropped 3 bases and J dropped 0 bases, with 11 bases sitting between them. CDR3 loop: CSASAVGNQETQYF. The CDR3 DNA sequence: TGCAGTGCTAGCGCCGTCGGCAACCAAGAGACCCAGTACTTC.

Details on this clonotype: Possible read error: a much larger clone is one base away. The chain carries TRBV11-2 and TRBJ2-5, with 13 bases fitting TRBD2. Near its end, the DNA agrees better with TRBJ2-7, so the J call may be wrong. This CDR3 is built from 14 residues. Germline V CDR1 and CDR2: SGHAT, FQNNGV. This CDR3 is CASSTGLAGVEQYF. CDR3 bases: TGTGCCAGCAGCACAGGACTAGCGGGAGTCGAGCAGTACTTC.

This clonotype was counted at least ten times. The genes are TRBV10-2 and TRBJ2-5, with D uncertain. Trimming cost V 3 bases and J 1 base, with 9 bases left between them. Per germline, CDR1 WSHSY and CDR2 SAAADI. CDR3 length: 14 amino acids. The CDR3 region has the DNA TGCGCCAGCAGTGAAGAGACAATCCAAGAGACCCAGTACTTC. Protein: CASSEETIQETQYF.

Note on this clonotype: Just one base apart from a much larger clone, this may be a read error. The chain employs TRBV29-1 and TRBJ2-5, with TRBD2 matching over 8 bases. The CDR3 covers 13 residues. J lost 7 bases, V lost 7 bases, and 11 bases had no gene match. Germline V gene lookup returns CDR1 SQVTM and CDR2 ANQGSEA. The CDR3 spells CSEIAGFEGTQYF. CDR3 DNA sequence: TGCAGCGAAATAGCGGGATTCGAAGGGACCCAGTACTTC.

The CDR3 coding sequence is TGTGCCAGCAGCCCCGTAGCGGGACTCATCTCTGGGGCCAACGTCCTGACTTTC. Translation gives CASSPVAGLISGANVLTF. The V call is TRBV7-2, the J call TRBJ2-6; TRBD2 aligns across 8 bases. The V segment lost 5 bases and the J segment 0 bases; nucleotides outside the gene matches: 9. This CDR3 spans 18 amino acids. Germline assignment: CDR1 SGHTA and CDR2 FQGNSA.

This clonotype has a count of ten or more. DNA of the CDR3: TGTGCCACCAGTGATTTTGACAGGGGGAGAGAGACCCAGTACTTC. Its protein product is CATSDFDRGRETQYF. The gene calls are TRBV24-1 and TRBJ2-5, with 9 positions matching TRBD1. Germline V gene sequence: CDR1 KGHDR, CDR2 SFDVKD. There are 15 residues in the CDR3. Losses at the gene ends were 1 base for V and 4 bases for J; bases not matched to a gene: 3.

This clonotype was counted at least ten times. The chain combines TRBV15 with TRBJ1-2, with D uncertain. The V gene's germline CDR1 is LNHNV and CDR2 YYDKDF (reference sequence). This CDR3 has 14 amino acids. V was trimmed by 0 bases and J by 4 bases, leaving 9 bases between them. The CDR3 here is CATSRDKGFYGYTF. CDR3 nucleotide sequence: TGTGCCACCAGCAGAGATAAGGGTTTCTATGGCTACACCTTC.

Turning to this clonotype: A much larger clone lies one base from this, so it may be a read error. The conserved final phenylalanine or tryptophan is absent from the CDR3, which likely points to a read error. The CDR3 here is CASRQGSDNEQFS. CDR3 coding DNA: TGTGCCAGCAGACAGGGTTCCGACAATGAGCAGTTCTCC. The V and J genes are TRBV7-9 and TRBJ2-1; weak D call: TRBD1 (6 bases). V was clipped by 6 bases and J by 5 bases, with 11 bases between them. The CDR3 extends over 13 amino acids. The germline V gene has CDR1 SEHNR and CDR2 FQNEAQ (reference sequence).

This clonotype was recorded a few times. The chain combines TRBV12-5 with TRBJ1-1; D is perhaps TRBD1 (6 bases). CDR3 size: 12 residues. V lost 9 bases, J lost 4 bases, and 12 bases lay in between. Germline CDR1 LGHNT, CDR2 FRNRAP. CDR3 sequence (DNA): TGTGCTAGCTCGGACAGAAGCACTGAAGCTTTCTTT. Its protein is CASSDRSTEAFF.